One sample yielded the 11 T cell receptor beta chains listed below, sequenced in a study of cytomegalovirus exposure and HLA in healthy donors. Both 60 Vbeta primers and 13 Jbeta primers went into the PCR. The assay was immunoSEQ multiplex PCR, and TCRdb's table has in-frame clones only and misses some. The sample shows 150,000 to 200,000 clones, roughly four fifths of them seen only once. Sequencing input: PBMCs. Every receptor here comes from a man aged 50-60 years in good health and CMV-seropositive.

This chain connects TRBV7-9 to TRBJ2-1, with 12 bases fitting TRBD2. CDR1 is SEHNR, CDR2 FQNEAQ, per germline (reference sequence). This CDR3 has 15 residues. The trim removed 5 bases at V and 3 bases at J, leaving 2 bases unmatched. The CDR3 is CASSMGLAGYNEQFF. The CDR3 nucleotides read TGTGCCAGCAGCATGGGACTAGCGGGCTACAATGAGCAGTTCTTC.

This clone was observed once. The rearrangement uses TRBV5-6 and TRBJ1-2; TRBD1 agrees at 10 bases. J was trimmed by 8 bases and V by 0 bases; bases with no gene match: 7. The CDR3 is made up of 15 amino acids. The germline V gene has CDR1 SGHDT and CDR2 YYEEEE. This CDR3 is CASSLGQGARLGYTF. CDR3 DNA: TGTGCCAGCAGCTTGGGACAGGGGGCGCGGTTAGGCTACACCTTC.

This clone has a single count. The chain employs TRBV29-1 and TRBJ1-3; tentatively, D is TRBD1 (6 bases). CDR3 length: 14 residues. V lost 7 bases, J lost 4 bases, and 17 bases lay in between. In germline, CDR1 is SQVTM, CDR2 ANQGSEA. In nucleotides, the CDR3 is TGCAGCGCTACACAGACAGGCTTCGGAAACACCATATATTTT. This translates into CSATQTGFGNTIYF.

This clone was counted once. The V call is TRBV9, the J call TRBJ2-5; possible D gene TRBD2, 5 bases. CDR3 length: 14 residues. CDR1 and CDR2 (germline): SGDLS, YYNGEE. Trimming cost V 7 bases and J 2 bases, with 15 bases left between them. CDR3 protein: CASGGPRTQETQYF. The CDR3 coding sequence is TGTGCCAGCGGTGGACCTAGGACTCAAGAGACCCAGTACTTC.

The rearrangement joins TRBV4-1 to TRBJ2-5, with a weak D call TRBD2 (7 bases). Between the trimmed V and J ends, which lost 2 bases and 4 bases, there was a span of 17 bases. This CDR3 comprises 16 residues. Germline values: CDR1 MGHRA, CDR2 YSYEKL. In nucleotides, the CDR3 is TGCGCCAGCAGCCAACAAATACAGGGAGGGGGAGAGACCCAGTACTTC. Amino acid sequence: CASSQQIQGGGETQYF.

The chain joins TRBV5-4 to TRBJ2-3, with D perhaps TRBD1 (5 bases). Trimming cost V 4 bases and J 2 bases, with 11 bases left between them. Germline V gene sequence: CDR1 SGHNT, CDR2 YYREEE (reference sequence). This CDR3 has 14 amino acids. The CDR3 sequence is CASSPQGLTDTQYF. The CDR3 DNA sequence: TGTGCCAGCAGCCCGCAGGGCCTCACAGATACGCAGTATTTT. The full variable domain, with the rest looked up from reference TRBV5-4 and TRBJ2-3, is ETGVTQSPTHLIKTRGQQVTLRCSSQSGHNTVSWYQQALGQGPQFIFQYYREEENGRGNFPPRFSGLQFPNYSSELNVNALELDDSALYLCASSPQGLTDTQYFGPGTRLTVL.

The J gene is TRBJ1-1, the V gene TRBV5-1, with 9 nucleotides matching TRBD1. The CDR3 consists of 16 residues. The germline V gene has CDR1 SGHRS and CDR2 YFSETQ. With V trimmed by 0 bases and J by 6 bases, 9 bases remained unmatched. This chain's CDR3 is CASSLEGQGVGAEAFF. CDR3 sequence (DNA): TGCGCCAGCAGCTTGGAGGGACAGGGTGTTGGCGCTGAAGCTTTCTTT.

The chain employs TRBV4-3 and TRBJ2-2; D ambiguous. Looked up from germline, CDR1 is LGHNA and CDR2 is YSLEER. V lost 5 bases and J lost 2, with 12 bases in between. This CDR3 is 15 amino acids long. The chain's CDR3 is CASSSERDNTGELFF. CDR3 bases: TGCGCCAGCAGCTCCGAACGAGATAACACCGGGGAGCTGTTTTTT.

The chain links TRBV27 to TRBJ1-1; D remains unclear. The CDR3 runs 13 residues. Trimming removed 4 bases from V and 4 bases from J, with 10 bases in between. Germline-derived CDR1 and CDR2 are MNHEY and SMNVEV (reference sequence). The DNA for the CDR3 is TGTGCCAGCAGTTGGTTCCGGAGCACTGAAGCTTTCTTT. Translated, it gives CASSWFRSTEAFF.

The chain recombines TRBV9 with TRBJ2-7, with TRBD2 as a possible D gene (6 bases). Germline CDR1 is SGDLS and CDR2 is YYNGEE. This CDR3 region has 15 residues. Deletions cut 0 bases from V and 1 base from J, with 11 bases between. The DNA of the CDR3 is TGTGCCAGCAGCGTAGGAACTAGCAGGTCCTACGAGCAGTACTTC. Protein: CASSVGTSRSYEQYF.

V usage is TRBV7-2 and J usage is TRBJ2-1; 8 bases map to TRBD1. CDR3 length: 16 residues. V gave up 1 base and J gave up 6 bases; unmatched junction bases: 8. In germline, CDR1 is SGHTA, CDR2 FQGNSA. CDR3 DNA: TGTGCCAGCAGCTTAGTTGTCGGGACAGGTCTCAATGAGCAGTTCTTC. Its translation is CASSLVVGTGLNEQFF.